Each of the 10 T cell receptor beta chains below was sequenced from the same sample in a study of shared clonotypes between healthy human individuals. Profiling relied on immunoSEQ multiplex PCR, and the TCRdb table lists in-frame clones only, not all of them. Of millions of clones listed, approximately 95% are singletons. The sequencing input was naive CD4+ T cells sorted from blood. Specified subset: CD45RA+ positively selected. All receptors derive from a man aged 18 to 29 in good health.

This chain joins TRBV10-1 and TRBJ1-1, with 7 bases aligning to TRBD1. The CDR3 is made up of 17 amino acids. CDR1 is WNHNN, CDR2 SYGVQD, per germline (reference sequence). The trim removed 7 bases at V and 2 bases at J, leaving 16 bases unmatched. Written as DNA, the CDR3 is TGCGCCAGCATCGACGTCCGGACAGGTCGTCCCAACACTGAAGCTTTCTTT. Translation gives CASIDVRTGRPNTEAFF.

As for this clone: Other nucleotide sequences in the sample specify the same CDR3. V gene TRBV6-6 combines with J gene TRBJ1-4; D remains ambiguous. Trimming shortened V by 5 bases and J by 0 bases, and 4 bases separated the two germline ends. CDR1 is MNHNY and CDR2 is SVGAGI in the germline V gene (reference sequence). This CDR3 is built from 13 residues. CDR3 sequence (DNA): TGTGCCAGCAGTGGAACAACTAATGAAAAACTGTTTTTT. This encodes CASSGTTNEKLFF.

The V and J genes are TRBV19 and TRBJ2-5; D is uncertain. Deletions cut 6 bases from V and 4 bases from J, with 9 bases between. This CDR3 has 12 residues. CDR1 and CDR2 (germline): LNHDA, SQIVND (reference sequence). CDR3 loop: CASRESGETQYF. In DNA form, the CDR3 reads TGTGCCAGTAGGGAGAGTGGAGAGACCCAGTACTTC.

The chain has TRBV5-6 and TRBJ2-7; D may be TRBD1 (8 bases). V was pared by 4 bases and J by 1 base, with 15 bases between. Germline-derived CDR1 and CDR2 are SGHDT and YYEEEE. CDR3 length: 15 amino acids. CDR3 in amino acids: CASSQTGEGSYEQYF. The DNA for the CDR3 is TGTGCCAGCAGCCAGACAGGGGAGGGTTCCTACGAGCAGTACTTC.

This clone was observed a single time. The CDR3 nucleotides read TGTGCCAGCAGCTTAGGGACTAGCTCGGGGCAGTTCTTC. It specifies CASSLGTSSGQFF. The chain links TRBV7-2 to TRBJ2-1, with 8 bases matching TRBD2. CDR3 size: 13 residues. Germline V lookup: CDR1 SGHTA, CDR2 FQGNSA. The trim removed 1 base at V and 12 bases at J, leaving 5 bases unmatched. The whole variable domain, remainder taken from reference TRBV7-2 and TRBJ2-1, is GAGVSQSPSNKVTEKGKDVELRCDPISGHTALYWYRQSLGQGLEFLIYFQGNSAPDKSGLPSDRFSAERTGGSVSTLTIQRTQQEDSAVYLCASSLGTSSGQFFGPGTRLTVL.

The J gene is TRBJ2-5, the V gene TRBV2; no firm D call. This CDR3 spans 14 amino acids. The V end lost 7 bases, the J end lost 4 bases, and 16 bases lay between the germline ends. Per germline, CDR1 SNHLY and CDR2 FYNNEI. The CDR3 protein is CASKRQDMVETQYF. CDR3 bases: TGTGCCAGCAAACGACAAGATATGGTAGAGACCCAGTACTTC. The full variable domain, its missing parts supplied by reference TRBV2 and TRBJ2-5, is EPEVTQTPSHQVTQMGQEVILRCVPISNHLYFYWYRQILGQKVEFLVSFYNNEISEKSEIFDDQFSVERPDGSNFTLKIRSTKLEDSAMYFCASKRQDMVETQYFGPGTRLLVL.

The rearrangement uses TRBV10-3 and TRBJ2-3; D not certain. Germline CDR1 and CDR2: ENHRY and SYGVKD. CDR3 length: 13 amino acids. The V and J ends lost 2 bases and 8 bases respectively, with 11 bases between them. In DNA form, the CDR3 reads TGTGCCATCAGTGAGAAGGCCCCCGGTACGCAGTATTTT. Amino acids: CAISEKAPGTQYF.

The chain combines TRBV30 with TRBJ1-4, with a tentative D call TRBD1 (5 bases). Per the germline V gene, CDR1 is GTSNPN and CDR2 is SVGIG (reference sequence). The ends were cut back, 0 bases at V and 7 bases at J, with 15 bases in the middle. This CDR3 is built from 15 residues. The CDR3: CAWSVLRTGGEKLFF. The CDR3 nucleotides are TGTGCCTGGAGTGTACTCCGCACTGGGGGTGAAAAACTGTTTTTT.

V is TRBV18 and J is TRBJ2-2, with TRBD1 as a possible D gene (5 bases). CDR1 and CDR2 from the germline V gene are KGHSH and LQKENI. V shed 6 bases and J shed 1 base, with 12 bases lying between them. The CDR3 is 15 residues long. CDR3 in amino acids: CASSQNQGNTGELFF. DNA of the CDR3: TGTGCCAGCTCTCAAAATCAGGGGAACACCGGGGAGCTGTTTTTT. Using reference TRBV18 and TRBJ2-2 for the parts outside the CDR3, the full variable domain is NAGVMQNPRHLVRRRGQEARLRCSPMKGHSHVYWYRQLPEEGLKFMVYLQKENIIDESGMPKERFSAEFPKEGPSILRIQQVVRGDSAAYFCASSQNQGNTGELFFGEGSRLTVL.

The J gene is TRBJ2-1, the V gene TRBV7-9, with 13 bases that match TRBD2. CDR3 length: 18 residues. Unmatched junction bases numbered 8, after V lost 1 base and J lost 5 bases. The germline V gene encodes CDR1 SEHNR and CDR2 FQNEAQ (reference sequence). CDR3 loop: CASSLVLWGLAGNNEQFF. As DNA, the CDR3 is TGTGCCAGCAGCTTAGTACTTTGGGGACTAGCGGGGAACAATGAGCAGTTCTTC.